This T cell receptor (beta chain) was found in a study of Ad26.COV2.S vaccination and SARS-CoV-2 variants. Study as a whole: As a participant in COV1001, the donor was in the Ad26.COV2.S trial arm. Ad26.COV2.S given intramuscularly, once or twice 56 days apart.

TCRdb's copy holds only in-frame clones and misses some; the assay was immunoSEQ multiplex PCR. In the table there are some 340,000 clones, around 81% of which are singletons. Germline values: CDR1 KGHSH, CDR2 LQKENI. Between the trimmed V and J ends, which lost 0 bases and 2 bases, there was a span of 8 bases. CDR3 length: 15 amino acids. The treatment is: some 20 received Ad26.COV2.S at low or high dose, single or two shots; about 5 received placebo; per-sample allocation not given. Sampling took place 63 days after the first vaccine or placebo injection. The chain has TRBV18 and TRBJ1-3, with D possibly TRBD1 on 5 matching bases. Sequences were derived from peripheral blood, sampled in a trial of Ad26.COV2.S vaccine versus placebo. This clonotype originated in a person aged 18 to 59 who received the Ad26.COV2.S COVID-19 vaccine or a placebo. The CDR3 DNA reads TGTGCCAGCTCACCACCGCGGGGGGCTGGAAACACCATATATTTT. Protein sequence: CASSPPRGAGNTIYF. Together with reference TRBV18 and TRBJ1-3, the CDR3 gives the full variable domain: NAGVMQNPRHLVRRRGQEARLRCSPMKGHSHVYWYRQLPEEGLKFMVYLQKENIIDESGMPKERFSAEFPKEGPSILRIQQVVRGDSAAYFCASSPPRGAGNTIYFGEGSWLTVV.